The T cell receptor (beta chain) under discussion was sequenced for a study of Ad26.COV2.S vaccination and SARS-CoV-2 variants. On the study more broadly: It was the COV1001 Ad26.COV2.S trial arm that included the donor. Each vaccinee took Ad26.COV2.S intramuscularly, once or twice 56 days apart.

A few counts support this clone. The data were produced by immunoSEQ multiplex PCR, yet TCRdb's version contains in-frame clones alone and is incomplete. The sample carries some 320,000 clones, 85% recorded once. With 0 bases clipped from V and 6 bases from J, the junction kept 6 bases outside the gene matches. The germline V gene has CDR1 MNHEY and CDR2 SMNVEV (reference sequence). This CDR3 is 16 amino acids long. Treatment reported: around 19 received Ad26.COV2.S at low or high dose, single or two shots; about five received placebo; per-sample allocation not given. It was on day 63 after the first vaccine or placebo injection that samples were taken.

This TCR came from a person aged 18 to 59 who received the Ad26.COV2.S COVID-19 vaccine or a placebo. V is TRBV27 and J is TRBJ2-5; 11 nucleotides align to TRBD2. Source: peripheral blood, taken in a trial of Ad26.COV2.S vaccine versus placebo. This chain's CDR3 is CASSLSLSGGVKTQYF. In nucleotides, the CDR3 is TGTGCCAGCAGTTTATCGCTTAGCGGGGGGGTAAAGACCCAGTACTTC.